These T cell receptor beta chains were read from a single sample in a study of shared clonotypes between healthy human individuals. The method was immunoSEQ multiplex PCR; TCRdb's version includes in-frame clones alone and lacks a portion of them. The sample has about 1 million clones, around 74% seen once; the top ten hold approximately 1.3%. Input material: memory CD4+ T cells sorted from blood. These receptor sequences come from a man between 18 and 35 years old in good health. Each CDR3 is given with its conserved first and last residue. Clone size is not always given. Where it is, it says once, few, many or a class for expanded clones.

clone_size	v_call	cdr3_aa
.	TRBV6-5	CASSYLHGGLGEQYF
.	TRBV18	CASTTQRLGRTFYEQYF
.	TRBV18	CASSPSADTQYF
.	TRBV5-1	CASSLQGVSSPLHF
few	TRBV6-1	CASSEVQPQHF
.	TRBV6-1	CASSVAQYLSNQPQHF
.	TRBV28	CASNYGTSGGEQYF
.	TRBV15	CATSRDWAGGGEQYF
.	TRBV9	CASRGSTDTQYF
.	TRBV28	CASSLRGSSRGQPQHF
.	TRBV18	CASSPNEAVGEKLFF
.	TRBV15	CATRLGPLTGELFF
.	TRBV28	CASSLDGPQTNTEAFF
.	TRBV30	CAWSPGGSGNTIYF
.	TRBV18	CARQTRGTLPETQYF
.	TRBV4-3	CASSPNRGLQTGELFF
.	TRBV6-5	CASSYFGDRAHSPLHF
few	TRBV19	CASSPWDSLSYEQYF
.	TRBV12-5	CASVRDPSYEQYF
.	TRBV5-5	CASSLKTGSDTGELFF
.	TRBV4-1	CASSQGQDYNEQFF
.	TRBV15	CATSRGGAGFTGELFF
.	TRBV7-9	CASSFLTTGGSGGYTF
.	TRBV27	CASSLQGVGTEAFF
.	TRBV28	CASSPRGTRNSPLHF
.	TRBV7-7	CASSPQWGNYEQYF
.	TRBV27	CASSQRGGEQFF
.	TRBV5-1	CASSLEAHLTDTQYF
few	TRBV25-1	CASSEDRINTEAFF
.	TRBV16	CASNPTLDRVGNEKLFF
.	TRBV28	CASRQGGEANVLTF
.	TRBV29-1	CSVRTDTQYF
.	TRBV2	CASSTTQGSHYGYTF
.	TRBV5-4	CASSGMLNNEQFF
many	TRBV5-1	CASKTPGEAYGYTF
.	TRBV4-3	CASRPNPAANEKLFF
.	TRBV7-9	CASSFSRNLNEKLFF
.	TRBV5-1	CASSFMKSSYNEQFF
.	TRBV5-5	CASSLVPQIMDTQYF
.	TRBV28	CASTLAALSHEQYF
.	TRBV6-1	CASSEGGKGQPQHF
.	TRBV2	CASRPRLAGRTDTQYF
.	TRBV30	CAWSALGQSSYEQYF
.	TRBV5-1	CASSLVTGGNEKLFF
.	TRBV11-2	CASSTLTNSPLHF
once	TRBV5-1	CASSLEYSGSEQFF
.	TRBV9	CASSVAPPGRQSSGNTIYF
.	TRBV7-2	CASSLRTSGRGNEQYF
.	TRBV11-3	CASSLDSASSYEQYF
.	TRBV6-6	CASSFGEGNSPLHF
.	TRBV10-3	CAIHDGGKTQYF
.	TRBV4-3	CASSQIGNSPLHF
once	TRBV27	CASKKTGTDTQYF
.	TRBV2	CASSDGRTGPSPLHF
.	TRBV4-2	CASSQDHSGVTYEQYF
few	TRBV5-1	CASSLAGSYGYTF